This TCR beta chain was obtained from a study of human T cells and chemical hapten exposure. Study context: On about 2 cm by about 2 cm of upper inner arm skin, sensitization was performed with 2% DPC.

Overall study findings and caveats: Expanded TCR sets contained significantly more large CDR3 similarity clusters than controls.

Time point described: pre-sensitization, week 0. Indicated treatment: therapeutic diphenylcyclopropenone sensitization with weekly scalp DPC. Alopecia patients between 18 and 70 years old and suitable for DPC were used as donors. J gave up 4 bases and V 4 bases, and 7 bases lay outside the gene matches. The CDR3 consists of 14 residues. Germline V gene sequence: CDR1 MNHEY, CDR2 SVGEGT. Separate cDNA molecules received unique molecular identifiers, which the library attached to them. One entry per CDR3 protein, called by TCRdb with MiXCR from the RACE reads. This table has 87,000 or so distinct CDR3 sequences, nearly 10% appearing once. This clonotype occurred a few times. Antigen: not known.

The specimen comprised whole blood, sampled in connection with sensitization to the hapten diphenylcyclopropenone (DPC). This chain joins TRBV6-2 or TRBV6-3 and TRBJ2-7, with TRBD1 matching over 7 bases. This receptor was obtained from a woman aged 40 to 49 with alopecia areata. Some clones in this sample may be carry-over from other donors' samples. CDR3 sequence reads: CASSSAGQDYEQYF. The CDR3 DNA is TGTGCCAGCAGTTCCGCCGGACAGGATTACGAGCAGTACTTC.